Here is one T cell receptor beta chain with its context. V lost 6 bases and J 3 bases, leaving 18 bases between the germline ends. There are 16 residues in the CDR3. Germline CDR1 reads LGHNT; CDR2 reads FRNRAP. RNA, at about 0.45 to 1 ug, was reverse transcribed with random hexamers. MiXCR was run by TCRdb on the immunoSEQ multiplex PCR reads, yielding one entry per CDR3 protein. The sample has about 140,000 distinct CDR3 sequences; roughly 95% are singletons. This specimen comes from a study of CD8 T cells in Susac syndrome. This receptor was obtained from a human donor with multiple sclerosis. This chain links TRBV12-5 with TRBJ2-1; a possible D gene is TRBD1 (6 bases). The sample comprised CD4+ T cells from PBMCs. The CDR3 here is CASGLTGSPFYNEQFF. The CDR3 bases are TGTGCTAGTGGCCTTACAGGGTCCCCCTTCTACAATGAGCAGTTCTTC.